These 6 T cell receptor beta chains originate from one sample sequenced in a study of shared clonotypes between healthy human individuals. Data came from immunoSEQ multiplex PCR; TCRdb stores just in-frame clones and leaves some out. The table records 2 million or so clones, 90% to 95% of them present only once. Sequences were obtained from naive CD4+ T cells sorted from blood. The subset was: CD45RA+ positively selected. Source of these receptors: a man aged 18-30 years in good health.

The CDR3 sequence: CAWSVRPSHNSPLHF. The CDR3 nucleotides read TGTGCCTGGAGTGTACGTCCGTCCCATAATTCACCCCTCCACTTT. This chain joins TRBV30 and TRBJ1-6; no firm D call. CDR3 size: 15 residues. Germline V gives CDR1 GTSNPN, CDR2 SVGIG (reference sequence). Trimming cost V 0 bases and J 5 bases, with 11 bases left between them.

The chain combines TRBV6-1 with TRBJ1-2, with TRBD1 as a possible D gene (6 bases). CDR1 and CDR2 (germline): MNHNS, SASEGT. Deletions cut 8 bases from V and 1 base from J, with 14 bases between. The CDR3 length is 14 residues. For the CDR3, the DNA is TGTGCCAGCGCTTTGACAGGAAATAACTATGGCTACACCTTC. It is translated as CASALTGNNYGYTF.

V and J are TRBV11-1 and TRBJ2-7, with 8 bases fitting TRBD2. CDR1 SGHAT and CDR2 FQDESV come from the germline V gene (reference sequence). Trimming removed 3 bases from V and 2 bases from J; junction bases left unmatched: 9. The CDR3 has 16 residues. The DNA for the CDR3 is TGTGCCAGCAGCTTCGTTACTAGCGGAGGGGCCTACGAGCAGTACTTC. Amino acids: CASSFVTSGGAYEQYF.

The chain carries TRBV7-9 and TRBJ2-3; unclear D gene. Germline V gene lookup returns CDR1 SEHNR and CDR2 FQNEAQ (reference sequence). This CDR3 has 11 amino acids. V was trimmed by 5 bases and J by 7 bases, leaving 7 bases between them. The CDR3 sequence is CASSTRNTQYF. CDR3 nucleotides: TGTGCCAGCAGCACCAGAAATACGCAGTATTTT.

This clone was picked up one time. The chain couples TRBV18 to TRBJ2-1, with D maybe TRBD1 (6 bases). The germline gives CDR1 KGHSH, CDR2 LQKENI. This CDR3 is built from 15 residues. With 2 bases removed from V and 0 bases from J, the gap between germline ends came to 8 bases. The CDR3 sequence: CASSPLGASYNEQFF. For the CDR3, the DNA is TGTGCCAGCTCACCATTGGGGGCCTCCTACAATGAGCAGTTCTTC.

A word on this clone: The same CDR3 also results from other DNA sequences found in this sample. The CDR3 DNA sequence: TGCGCCAGCAGCTTGGGGACAGCAAATTCACCCCTCCACTTT. Translation: CASSLGTANSPLHF. The J gene is TRBJ1-6, the V gene TRBV5-1; possible D gene TRBD1, 6 bases. The germline V and J ends were trimmed by 0 bases and 7 bases, with 8 bases remaining between them. The CDR3 sequence is 14 residues long. The germline V gene encodes CDR1 SGHRS and CDR2 YFSETQ.